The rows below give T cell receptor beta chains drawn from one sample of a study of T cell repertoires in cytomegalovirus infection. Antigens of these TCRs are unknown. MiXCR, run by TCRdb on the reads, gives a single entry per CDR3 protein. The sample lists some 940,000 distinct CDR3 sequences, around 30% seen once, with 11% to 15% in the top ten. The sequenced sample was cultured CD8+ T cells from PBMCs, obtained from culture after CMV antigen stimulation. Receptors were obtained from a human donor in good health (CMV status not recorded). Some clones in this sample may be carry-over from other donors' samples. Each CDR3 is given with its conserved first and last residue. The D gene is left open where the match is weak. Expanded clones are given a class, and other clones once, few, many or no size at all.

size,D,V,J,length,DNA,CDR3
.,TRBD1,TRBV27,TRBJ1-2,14,TGTGCCAGCACCCCCGACAGGGCCCTCTATGGCTACACCTTC,CASTPDRALYGYTF
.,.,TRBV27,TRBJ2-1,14,TGTGCCAGCAGCCTCGCCTCCCCCCCTAGCATGGAGTTCTTC,CASSLASPPSMEFF
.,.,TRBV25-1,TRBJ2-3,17,TGTGCCAGCAGTGGCCCGGGGGCAGGGGTGACCACAGATACGCAGTATTTT,CASSGPGAGVTTDTQYF
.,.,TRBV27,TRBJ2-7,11,TGTGCCACCATAGGGGCAGAGGGGCAGTACTTC,CATIGAEGQYF
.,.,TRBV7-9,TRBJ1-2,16,TGTGCCAGCAGCTTAGCAGTGACAGCAATCCTCTATGGCTACACCTTC,CASSLAVTAILYGYTF
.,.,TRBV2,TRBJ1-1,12,TGTGCCAGCAGCAATAGGGAGACTGAAGCTTTCTTT,CASSNRETEAFF
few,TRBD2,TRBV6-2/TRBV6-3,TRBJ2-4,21,TGTGCCAGCAGAAATCCGTACGAGCGGGGGGCCCTCTTTCTAGCCAAAAACATTCAGTACTTC,CASRNPYERGALFLAKNIQYF
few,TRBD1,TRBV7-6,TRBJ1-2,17,TGTGCCAGCAGCCCCGACAGGGCGGCGGTAATTAACTATGGCTACACCTTC,CASSPDRAAVINYGYTF
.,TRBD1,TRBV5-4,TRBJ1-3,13,TGTGCCAGCAGCTTGGGGCAGGGGGACACCATATATTTT,CASSLGQGDTIYF
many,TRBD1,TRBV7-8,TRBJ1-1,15,TGTGCCAGCAGCCCCGGGACAGGGTGGGGGACTGAAGCTTTCTTT,CASSPGTGWGTEAFF
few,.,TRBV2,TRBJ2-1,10,TGTGCCAGCAGTGTTAAAGAGCAGTTCTTC,CASSVKEQFF
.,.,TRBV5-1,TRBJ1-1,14,TGCGCCAGCAGCCCCCGGAAGATGAACACTGAAGCTTTCTTT,CASSPRKMNTEAFF
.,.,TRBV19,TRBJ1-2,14,TGTGCCAGTCGGGGGACACGTTCTAACTATGGCTACACCTTC,CASRGTRSNYGYTF
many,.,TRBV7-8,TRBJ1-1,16,TGTGCCAGCAGCTTAATTGTGGACGGAGGAAGCACTGAAGCTTTCTTT,CASSLIVDGGSTEAFF
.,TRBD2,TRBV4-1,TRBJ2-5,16,TGCGCCAGCAGCCAAGATCATACCGGGGAGGGAGAGACCCAGTACTTC,CASSQDHTGEGETQYF
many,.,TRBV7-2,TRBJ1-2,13,TGTGCCAGCCCGAAGGAGGGGGGCTATGGCTACACCTTC,CASPKEGGYGYTF
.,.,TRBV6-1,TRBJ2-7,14,TGTGCCAGCAGCCCTGTGGGGGGCCTCTACGAGCAGTACTTC,CASSPVGGLYEQYF